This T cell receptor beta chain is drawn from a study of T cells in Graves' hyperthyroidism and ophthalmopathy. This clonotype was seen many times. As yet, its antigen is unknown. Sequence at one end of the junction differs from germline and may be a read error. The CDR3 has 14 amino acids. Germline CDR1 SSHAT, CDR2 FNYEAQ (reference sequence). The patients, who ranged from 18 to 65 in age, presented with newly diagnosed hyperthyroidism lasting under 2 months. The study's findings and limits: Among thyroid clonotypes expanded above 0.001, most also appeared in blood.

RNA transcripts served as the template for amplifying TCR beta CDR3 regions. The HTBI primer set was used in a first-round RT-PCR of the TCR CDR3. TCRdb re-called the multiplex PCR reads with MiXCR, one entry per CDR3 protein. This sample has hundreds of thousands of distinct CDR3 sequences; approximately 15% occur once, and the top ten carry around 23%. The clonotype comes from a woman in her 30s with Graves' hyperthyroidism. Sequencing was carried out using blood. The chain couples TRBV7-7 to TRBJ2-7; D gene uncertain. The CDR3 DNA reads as TGTGCTAGCAGCCATTCGCCAAGCTCCTACGAGCAGTACTTC. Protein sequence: CASSHSPSSYEQYF.